The sequence of this T cell receptor beta chain was determined in a study of T cells in localized non-small cell lung cancer. General study findings and limits: Sequencing, confined to only one tumor region, leaves heterogeneity possible.

On this clone itself: Its antigen is currently unknown.

V was cut by 5 bases and J by 5 bases, with 15 bases left in between. Germline CDR1 and CDR2: MNHEY and SMNVEV (reference sequence). This CDR3 is built from 14 residues. Profiling relied on immunoSEQ multiplex PCR, and the TCRdb table lists in-frame clones only, not all of them. The sample contains over 45,000 clones, around 84% of which appear only once. Specimen: PBMCs, collected before any cancer treatment. This TCR derives from a female donor with stage II lung adenocarcinoma. The V gene is TRBV27, the J gene TRBJ2-5; D is perhaps TRBD1 (6 bases). CDR3 nucleotide sequence: TGTGCCAGCAGTCTCACAGGGAGTGCGGAGACCCAGTACTTC. This translates into CASSLTGSAETQYF.